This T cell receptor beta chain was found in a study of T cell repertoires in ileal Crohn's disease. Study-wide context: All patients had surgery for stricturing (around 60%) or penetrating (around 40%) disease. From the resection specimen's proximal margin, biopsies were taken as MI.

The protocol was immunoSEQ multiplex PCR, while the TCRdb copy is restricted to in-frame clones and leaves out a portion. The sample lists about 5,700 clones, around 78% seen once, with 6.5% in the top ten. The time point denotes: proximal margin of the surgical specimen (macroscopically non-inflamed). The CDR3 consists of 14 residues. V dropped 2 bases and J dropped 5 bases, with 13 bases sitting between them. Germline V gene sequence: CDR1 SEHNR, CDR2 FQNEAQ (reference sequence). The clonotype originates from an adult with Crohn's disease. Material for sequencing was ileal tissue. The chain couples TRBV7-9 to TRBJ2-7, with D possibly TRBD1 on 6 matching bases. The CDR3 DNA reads TGTGCCAGCAGCTTAAGTGCTGGACAGAACGAGCAGTACTTC. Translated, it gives CASSLSAGQNEQYF. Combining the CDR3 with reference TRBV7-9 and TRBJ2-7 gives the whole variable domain DTGVSQNPRHKITKRGQNVTFRCDPISEHNRLYWYRQTLGQGPEFLTYFQNEAQLEKSRLLSDRFSAERPKGSFSTLEIQRTEQGDSAMYLCASSLSAGQNEQYFGPGTRLTVT.